The sequence of this T cell receptor beta chain was determined in a study of T cell repertoires in cytomegalovirus infection. Study-level points and caveats: The ex vivo response showed dominance by HLA-C-restricted CMV-specific TCR beta clonotypes.

Germline CDR1 is KGHDR and CDR2 is SFDVKD. The V and J ends lost 9 bases and 8 bases, in that order; junction bases with no gene match: 5. The CDR3 loop spans 12 amino acids. In regard to this clonotype: Its antigen remains unknown.

TCRdb reprocessed the reads with MiXCR, giving one entry per CDR3 protein. In the table there are about 680,000 distinct CDR3 sequences, about 24% of which are singletons. The sequence was collected from a human donor in good health (CMV status not recorded). Some clones in this sample may be carry-over from other donors' samples. The chain links TRBV24-1 to TRBJ2-1, with 8 nucleotides matching TRBD1. Sequenced material: CD8+ T cells from PBMCs. The CDR3 DNA reads as TGTGCCACCGGGACAGGTTTAGATGAGCAGTTCTTC. It translates to CATGTGLDEQFF.